The clone carrying this T cell receptor (beta chain) came up a few times. No antigen is known for it. The data originate from a study of cytomegalovirus exposure and HLA in healthy donors. Study-wide points: In a later analysis, common viral pathogens appeared linked to several of the most significant clusters. Among CMV-associated TCR beta chains, most appeared HLA-restricted in a later analysis. Per a prior analysis, the majority of TCR beta V segments were productive roughly 90% or roughly 30% of the time. Rarity marked most TCR sequences, yet some public TCRs occurred in many donors.

Germline V lookup: CDR1 MNHEY, CDR2 SMNVEV (reference sequence). The CDR3 totals 16 residues. The V segment lost 5 bases and the J segment 4 bases; nucleotides outside the gene matches: 8. 13 Jbeta primers and 60 Vbeta primers were used for the PCR. Generated by immunoSEQ multiplex PCR, the TCRdb table keeps only in-frame clones and is missing some. Seen here are 35,000 to 40,000 clones, about 72% observed once, and the top ten hold less than 10%. Sequenced: PBMCs. The TCR sequence derives from a woman in her twenties or thirties in good health and CMV-seropositive. The J gene is TRBJ1-5, the V gene TRBV27; 10 bases line up with TRBD1. The DNA of the CDR3 is TGTGCCAGCAGTCCCCTGGGACAGGGGAAGAATCAGCCCCAGCATTTT. Translating it yields CASSPLGQGKNQPQHF.